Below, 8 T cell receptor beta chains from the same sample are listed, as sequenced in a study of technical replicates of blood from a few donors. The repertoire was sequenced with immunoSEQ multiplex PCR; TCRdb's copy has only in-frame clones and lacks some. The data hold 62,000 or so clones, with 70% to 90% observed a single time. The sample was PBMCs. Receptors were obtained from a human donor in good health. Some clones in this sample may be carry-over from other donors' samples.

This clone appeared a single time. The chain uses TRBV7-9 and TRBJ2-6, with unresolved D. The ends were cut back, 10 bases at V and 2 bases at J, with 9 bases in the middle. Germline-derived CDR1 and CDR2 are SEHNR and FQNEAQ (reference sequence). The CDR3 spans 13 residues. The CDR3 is CATHRAGANVLTF. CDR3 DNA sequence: TGTGCCACCCACCGGGCTGGGGCCAACGTCCTGACTTTC.

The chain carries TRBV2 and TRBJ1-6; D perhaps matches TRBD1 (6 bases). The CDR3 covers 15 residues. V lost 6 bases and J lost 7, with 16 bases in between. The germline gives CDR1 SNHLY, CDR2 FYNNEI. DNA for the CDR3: TGTGCCAGCAGAGACGGACAGAGGGAGAATTCACCCCTCCACTTT. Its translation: CASRDGQRENSPLHF.

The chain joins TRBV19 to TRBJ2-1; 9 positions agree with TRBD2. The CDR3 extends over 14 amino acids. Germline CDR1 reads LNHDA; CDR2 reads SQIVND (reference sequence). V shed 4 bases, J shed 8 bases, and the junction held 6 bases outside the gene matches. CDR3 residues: CASSKGLALDEQFF. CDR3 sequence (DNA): TGTGCCAGTAGTAAGGGACTAGCCCTCGATGAGCAGTTCTTC.

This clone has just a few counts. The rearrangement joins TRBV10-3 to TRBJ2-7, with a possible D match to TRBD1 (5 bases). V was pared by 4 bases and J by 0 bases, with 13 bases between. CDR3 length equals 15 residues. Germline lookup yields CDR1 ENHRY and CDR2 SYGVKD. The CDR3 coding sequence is TGTGCCATCAGTGTGGGGCAACCAAGCTCCTACGAGCAGTACTTC. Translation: CAISVGQPSSYEQYF.

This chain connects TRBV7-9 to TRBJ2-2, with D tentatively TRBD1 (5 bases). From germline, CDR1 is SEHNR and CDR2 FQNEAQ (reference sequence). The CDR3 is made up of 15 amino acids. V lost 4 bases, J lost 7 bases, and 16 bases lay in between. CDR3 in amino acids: CASSSRTARGGELFF. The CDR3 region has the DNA TGTGCCAGCAGCTCCCGGACGGCTAGGGGCGGGGAGCTGTTTTTT.

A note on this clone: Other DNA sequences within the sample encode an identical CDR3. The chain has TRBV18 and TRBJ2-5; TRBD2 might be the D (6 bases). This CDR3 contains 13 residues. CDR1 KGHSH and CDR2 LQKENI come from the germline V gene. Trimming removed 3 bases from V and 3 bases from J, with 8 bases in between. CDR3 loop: CASSPGLEETQYF. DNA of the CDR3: TGTGCCAGCTCACCGGGACTGGAAGAGACCCAGTACTTC.

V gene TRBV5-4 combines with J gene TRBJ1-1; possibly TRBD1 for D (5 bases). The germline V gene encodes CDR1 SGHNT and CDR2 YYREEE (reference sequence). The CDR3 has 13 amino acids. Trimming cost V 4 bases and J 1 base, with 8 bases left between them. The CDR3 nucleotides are TGTGCCAGCAGCCTACAGGAGAACACTGAAGCTTTCTTT. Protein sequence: CASSLQENTEAFF.

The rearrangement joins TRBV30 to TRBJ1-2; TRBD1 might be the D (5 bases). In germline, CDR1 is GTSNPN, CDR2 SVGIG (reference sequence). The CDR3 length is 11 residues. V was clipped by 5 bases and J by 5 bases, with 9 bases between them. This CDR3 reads CAWGGKYGYTF. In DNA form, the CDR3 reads TGTGCCTGGGGGGGGAAGTATGGCTACACCTTC.